This TCR beta chain comes out of a study of blood T cell repertoires in COVID-19. Study background: Samples came from the United States, Italy and Spain, spanning acute and convalescent COVID-19. From T cells, B-cell-depleted T cells, or PBMCs came the material, which was cDNA or gDNA.

In the authors' methods: Estimation of nucleated cell counts was performed using reference gene primer amplification. The method was immunoSEQ multiplex PCR; TCRdb's version includes in-frame clones alone and lacks a portion of them. That table is the source of V, J and clone size, and D and trimming were worked out from the DNA. Among approximately 340,000 clones listed, approximately 82% were seen once. The V gene end was trimmed by 5 bases and the J gene end by 5 bases; junction bases not matched to a gene: 7. In germline, CDR1 is SNHLY, CDR2 FYNNEI. The CDR3 totals 14 residues. What was sequenced was peripheral blood. This sequence joins TRBV2 and TRBJ2-3; 7 bases are shared with TRBD2. The receptor was isolated from a man younger than 40 with active or convalescent COVID-19. CDR3 DNA: TGTGCCAGCAGTCCTCTAGCGGACTTAGATACGCAGTATTTT. Protein: CASSPLADLDTQYF.